The 31 T cell receptor beta chains below come from one sample, sequenced in a study of human T cells and chemical hapten exposure. TCRdb re-analysed the RACE reads in MiXCR, keeping a single row per CDR3 protein. The data contain about 140,000 distinct CDR3 sequences, approximately 12% of them singletons. Stated time point: patch test 2, 6 weeks after DPC sensitization. Treatment of the sample: therapeutic diphenylcyclopropenone sensitization with weekly scalp DPC. Sequenced here: whole blood, sampled in connection with sensitization to the hapten diphenylcyclopropenone (DPC). These receptors originate from a woman aged 50 to 65 with alopecia areata. Some clones in this sample may be carry-over from other donors' samples.

J is TRBJ2-7 and V is TRBV12-3 or TRBV12-4, with D unclear. V lost 8 bases to trimming and J lost 1 base, with 12 bases between them. The CDR3 totals 13 residues. CDR3 loop: CASSLGTSYEQYF. In DNA, the CDR3 is TGTGCCAGCTCCCTCGGAACTTCCTACGAGCAGTACTTC.

This clonotype was detected ten times or more. The chain links TRBV2 to TRBJ2-1, with 12 bases that match TRBD2. This CDR3 contains 15 residues. The V and J ends lost 4 bases and 7 bases, in that order; junction bases with no gene match: 5. Germline V gene sequence: CDR1 SNHLY, CDR2 FYNNEI. CDR3 in DNA: TGTGCCAGCAGTGGGACTAGCGGGATCACGAATGAGCAGTTCTTC. Amino acids: CASSGTSGITNEQFF.

The chain carries TRBV28 and TRBJ2-5; 7 positions match TRBD1. Germline V gives CDR1 MDHEN, CDR2 SYDVKM. This CDR3 spans 18 amino acids. Trimming took 6 bases from V and 1 from J; bases not matched to a gene: 17. The CDR3 sequence: CASSPSRQGITSQETQYF. CDR3 nucleotide sequence: TGTGCCAGCAGCCCTTCGAGACAGGGTATAACGTCCCAAGAGACCCAGTACTTC.

Only a few counts were recorded for this clonotype. The chain carries TRBV19 and TRBJ2-5; weak D call: TRBD1 (6 bases). The V end lost 4 bases, the J end lost 4 bases, and 13 bases lay between the germline ends. CDR1 is LNHDA and CDR2 is SQIVND in the germline V gene (reference sequence). The CDR3 contains 14 residues. The CDR3 nucleotides read TGTGCCAGTAGTACCACAGGGATACGAGAGACCCAGTACTTC. This encodes CASSTTGIRETQYF.

The V gene is TRBV4-1, the J gene TRBJ2-2, with 8 bases matching TRBD2. Germline trimming cut 0 bases from V and 6 bases from J; bases unmatched to any gene: 3. Germline V CDR1 and CDR2: MGHRA, YSYEKL. The CDR3 covers 15 residues. The CDR3 spells CASSQEAGGPGELFF. The CDR3 region has the DNA TGCGCCAGCAGCCAAGAGGCGGGGGGACCCGGGGAGCTGTTTTTT.

This clonotype appeared a few times. The V gene is TRBV7-9, the J gene TRBJ2-1, with D perhaps assigned TRBD1 or TRBD2 (5 bases each). Trimming removed 2 bases from V and 8 bases from J, with 10 bases in between. Germline V gives CDR1 SEHNR, CDR2 FQNEAQ (reference sequence). The CDR3 contains 13 residues. The CDR3 DNA sequence: TGTGCCAGCAGCTTACCGGGGCGGGATGAGCAGTTCTTC. This sequence encodes CASSLPGRDEQFF.

This clonotype has ten or more counts. The chain carries TRBV19 and TRBJ1-1; no definite D call. The ends were cut back, 0 bases at V and 10 bases at J, with 12 bases in the middle. The germline V gene encodes CDR1 LNHDA and CDR2 SQIVND (reference sequence). This CDR3 region has 13 residues. CDR3 region: CASSIDGTAGAFF. DNA for the CDR3: TGTGCCAGTAGTATAGACGGAACCGCTGGAGCTTTCTTT. Together with reference TRBV19 and TRBJ1-1, the CDR3 gives the full variable domain: DGGITQSPKYLFRKEGQNVTLSCEQNLNHDAMYWYRQDPGQGLRLIYYSQIVNDFQKGDIAEGYSVSREKKESFPLTVTSAQKNPTAFYLCASSIDGTAGAFFGQGTRLTVV.

V is TRBV3-1 and J is TRBJ2-1; the D is unclear. V lost 1 base, J lost 0 bases, and 13 bases lay in between. The CDR3 has 17 residues. Germline CDR1 reads LGHDT; CDR2 reads YNNKEL (reference sequence). The CDR3, as DNA: TGTGCCAGCAGCCAAGGCCCAGCCGCGAGCTCCTACAATGAGCAGTTCTTC. Translated, it gives CASSQGPAASSYNEQFF.

This sequence joins TRBV20-1 and TRBJ1-2; no firm D call. This CDR3 is built from 11 residues. V lost 0 bases and J lost 8, with 7 bases in between. Germline V gene lookup returns CDR1 DFQATT and CDR2 SNEGSKA (reference sequence). CDR3 in amino acids: CSARDQEGYTF. The CDR3 DNA is TGCAGTGCTAGAGATCAGGAGGGCTACACCTTC.

CDR3 in DNA: TGCGCCAGCAGCACCGGGACACTCAGGACTAACTATGGCTACACCTTC. This gives the protein CASSTGTLRTNYGYTF. This chain joins TRBV5-1 and TRBJ1-2; D is perhaps TRBD1 (6 bases). V shed 4 bases and J shed 0 bases, with 16 bases lying between them. Germline V gene lookup returns CDR1 SGHRS and CDR2 YFSETQ. CDR3 length: 16 amino acids.

The rearrangement links TRBV7-9 to TRBJ2-7; D possibly uses TRBD1 or TRBD2 (5 bases each). The V gene lost 4 bases and the J gene lost 7 bases, with 17 bases spanning the gap. The CDR3 loop spans 14 amino acids. Germline CDR1 reads SEHNR; CDR2 reads FQNEAQ (reference sequence). DNA of the CDR3: TGTGCCAGCAGCTCACGGGACCCAATTAGGGAGCAGTACTTC. The encoded protein is CASSSRDPIREQYF.

This clonotype has only a few counts. V is TRBV9 and J is TRBJ2-1; no definite D call. Trimming removed 0 bases at V and 4 bases at J, with 11 bases between. CDR3 length: 15 residues. Germline CDR1 reads SGDLS; CDR2 reads YYNGEE. This CDR3 reads CASSVEAFVYNEQFF. The CDR3 DNA reads TGTGCCAGCAGCGTAGAGGCTTTTGTATACAATGAGCAGTTCTTC. Variable domain in full (rest from reference TRBV9 and TRBJ2-1): DSGVTQTPKHLITATGQRVTLRCSPRSGDLSVYWYQQSLDQGLQFLIQYYNGEERAKGNILERFSAQQFPDLHSELNLSSLELGDSALYFCASSVEAFVYNEQFFGPGTRLTVL.

This clonotype was observed a few times. The genes are TRBV7-3 and TRBJ2-5, with 7 nucleotides matching TRBD2. V dropped 1 base and J dropped 4; count of bases not matched to a gene: 6. The CDR3 contains 15 residues. Germline values: CDR1 SGHTA, CDR2 FQGTGA. Here the CDR3 DNA reads TGTGCCAGCAGCTTAATGGGAGGGAACGGAGAGACCCAGTACTTC. It translates to CASSLMGGNGETQYF.

The V and J genes are TRBV29-1 and TRBJ2-1; 12 nucleotides line up with TRBD2. From germline, CDR1 is SQVTM and CDR2 ANQGSEA. Losses at the gene ends were 8 bases for V and 3 bases for J; bases not matched to a gene: 5. The CDR3 contains 14 residues. CDR3 amino acids: CSSTSGSLYNEQFF. The CDR3 DNA is TGCAGCTCGACTAGCGGGAGCCTCTACAATGAGCAGTTCTTC.

This clonotype was recorded a few times. V usage is TRBV3-1 and J usage is TRBJ2-5; 16 positions agree with TRBD2. After removal of 4 bases from V and 5 bases from J, the junction contained 7 bases not matched to a gene. Germline lookup yields CDR1 LGHDT and CDR2 YNNKEL (reference sequence). This CDR3 is 17 amino acids long. CDR3 bases: TGTGCCAGCAGCCCGGGACTAGCGGGAGGGCCCATGGAGACCCAGTACTTC. Protein sequence: CASSPGLAGGPMETQYF.

This clonotype has a handful of counts. V usage is TRBV18 and J usage is TRBJ1-2; the D gene is possibly TRBD1 (5 bases). The ends were cut back, 2 bases at V and 3 bases at J, with 13 bases in the middle. The CDR3 sequence is 15 residues long. The germline gives CDR1 KGHSH, CDR2 LQKENI. The CDR3 here is CASSPAGLRYYGYTF. The CDR3 bases are TGTGCCAGCTCACCAGCGGGGCTTAGGTACTATGGCTACACCTTC.

The CDR3 protein is CASSPAGVEQYF. The CDR3 bases are TGCGCCAGCAGCCCCGCGGGAGTTGAGCAGTATTTT. J is TRBJ2-3 and V is TRBV5-1; TRBD2 agrees at 7 bases. V trimming: 4 bases; J trimming: 11 bases; junction bases outside the gene matches: 7. Germline V CDR1 and CDR2: SGHRS, YFSETQ. The CDR3 runs 12 residues.

This clonotype was seen a handful of times. V usage is TRBV7-9 and J usage is TRBJ1-1, with D unresolved. The germline V gene encodes CDR1 SEHNR and CDR2 FQNEAQ (reference sequence). V was trimmed by 8 bases and J by 1 base, leaving 14 bases between them. The CDR3 has 14 amino acids. The CDR3 is CASGGRGGNTEAFF. For the CDR3, the DNA is TGTGCCAGCGGAGGAAGAGGAGGGAACACTGAAGCTTTCTTT.

Note on this clonotype: At one end the junction does not follow the germline gene, possibly because of a read error. The chain carries TRBV7-2 and TRBJ2-1; D call uncertain. The CDR3 length is 13 residues. Germline V gives CDR1 SGHTA, CDR2 FQGNSA. CDR3 DNA: TGTGTCAGCAGCTTAGCCAGGTACAATGAGCAGTTCTTC. Amino acids: CVSSLARYNEQFF.

The chain links TRBV3-1 to TRBJ1-1, with D possibly matching TRBD1 (5 bases). V gave up 3 bases and J gave up 2 bases, with 16 bases separating them. The CDR3 has 16 residues. The germline V gene encodes CDR1 LGHDT and CDR2 YNNKEL (reference sequence). The CDR3 sequence: CASSQWTGRGNTEAFF. For the CDR3, the DNA is TGTGCCAGCAGCCAGTGGACGGGGAGGGGCAACACTGAAGCTTTCTTT.

This clonotype has a handful of counts. This chain links TRBV30 with TRBJ1-1; tentative D call: TRBD1 (6 bases). CDR1 GTSNPN and CDR2 SVGIG come from the germline V gene (reference sequence). The CDR3 extends over 14 amino acids. V lost 0 bases and J lost 2, with 10 bases in between. The CDR3 is CAWSVLGGNTEAFF. In DNA form, the CDR3 reads TGTGCCTGGAGTGTACTCGGGGGCAACACTGAAGCTTTCTTT. Supplemented by reference TRBV30 and TRBJ1-1, the full variable domain reads SQTIHQWPATLVQPVGSPLSLECTVEGTSNPNLYWYRQAAGRGLQLLFYSVGIGQISSEVPQNLSASRPQDRQFILSSKKLLLSDSGFYLCAWSVLGGNTEAFFGQGTRLTVV.

The chain uses TRBV28 and TRBJ2-7; D is unresolved. Germline lookup yields CDR1 MDHEN and CDR2 SYDVKM. This CDR3 is 11 amino acids long. Trimming cost V 5 bases and J 5 bases, with 7 bases left between them. CDR3 amino acids: CASSVIHEQYF. The CDR3 DNA reads TGTGCCAGCAGTGTTATCCACGAGCAGTACTTC.

V and J are TRBV7-2 and TRBJ2-1; weak D call: TRBD2 (6 bases). This CDR3 comprises 16 residues. Between the trimmed V and J ends, which lost 1 base and 1 base, there was a span of 11 bases. The germline V gene encodes CDR1 SGHTA and CDR2 FQGNSA. The CDR3 coding sequence is TGTGCCAGCAGCTTAGATGGCGGGACTTCCTACAATGAGCAGTTCTTC. Translated, it gives CASSLDGGTSYNEQFF.

The table lists this clonotype with a few counts. The chain links TRBV18 to TRBJ2-7, with 14 nucleotides matching TRBD2. The CDR3 runs to 15 residues. CDR1 and CDR2 from the germline V gene are KGHSH and LQKENI. The V segment lost 6 bases and the J segment 5 bases; nucleotides outside the gene matches: 6. In DNA, the CDR3 is TGTGCCAGCTCCGGGACTAGCGGGAGTACCCACGAGCAGTACTTC. It yields the protein CASSGTSGSTHEQYF.

This clonotype was seen ten or more times. CDR3 region: CASSSQDNRRGIQYF. The CDR3 DNA sequence: TGTGCCAGCAGTTCCCAGGACAACCGGAGAGGAATTCAGTACTTC. The chain links TRBV28 to TRBJ2-4, with a weak D call TRBD1 (5 bases). Germline CDR1 reads MDHEN; CDR2 reads SYDVKM. The length of the CDR3 is 15 residues. V was shortened by 4 bases and J by 10 bases, with 20 bases between the two germline ends.

This clonotype has more than one count but fewer than ten. The CDR3 reads CASSIRGTSGRIAEQYF. The CDR3 DNA reads as TGTGCCAGTAGTATACGAGGGACTAGCGGGAGAATCGCCGAGCAGTACTTC. The chain recombines TRBV19 with TRBJ2-7; 14 nucleotides align to TRBD2. The CDR3 spans 17 residues. V gave up 2 bases and J gave up 6 bases; unmatched junction bases: 9. Germline lookup yields CDR1 LNHDA and CDR2 SQIVND (reference sequence).

This clonotype was observed a few times. The chain recombines TRBV7-2 with TRBJ1-1, with D tentatively TRBD1 (5 bases). Trimming shortened V by 5 bases and J by 6 bases, and 13 bases separated the two germline ends. The CDR3 has 13 residues. CDR1 is SGHTA, CDR2 FQGNSA, per germline. The CDR3 DNA follows: TGTGCCAGCAGCCCCTGGCGGGGGGCTGAAGCTTTCTTT. Encoded protein: CASSPWRGAEAFF. Supplemented by reference TRBV7-2 and TRBJ1-1, the full variable domain reads GAGVSQSPSNKVTEKGKDVELRCDPISGHTALYWYRQSLGQGLEFLIYFQGNSAPDKSGLPSDRFSAERTGGSVSTLTIQRTQQEDSAVYLCASSPWRGAEAFFGQGTRLTVV.

This rearrangement joins TRBV29-1 to TRBJ1-1; no firm D call. The CDR3 loop spans 14 amino acids. Germline CDR1 SQVTM, CDR2 ANQGSEA. The V end was cut by 3 bases, the J end by 2 bases, with 13 bases between. In DNA form, the CDR3 reads TGCAGCGTTGACCCGGGTCAAGCAAACACTGAAGCTTTCTTT. Protein: CSVDPGQANTEAFF.

CDR3 sequence: CASSGTSSLGTGELFF. In DNA, the CDR3 is TGTGCCAGCAGCGGGACTAGCAGCCTTGGGACCGGGGAGCTGTTTTTT. The chain recombines TRBV9 with TRBJ2-2; 8 bases fit TRBD2. V lost 3 bases and J lost 5; bases outside the gene matches: 9. This CDR3 has 16 amino acids. CDR1 and CDR2 from the germline V gene are SGDLS and YYNGEE.

This clonotype was seen repeatedly, ten times or more. The J gene is TRBJ1-5, the V gene TRBV29-1; possible D gene TRBD1, 5 bases. CDR3 length equals 12 residues. Between the trimmed V and J ends, which lost 4 bases and 3 bases, there was a span of 7 bases. CDR1 is SQVTM and CDR2 is ANQGSEA in the germline V gene. The CDR3 nucleotides read TGCAGCGTTGGGGGGGTCAATCAGCCCCAGCATTTT. As protein: CSVGGVNQPQHF.

This clonotype was seen a few times. V usage is TRBV24-1 and J usage is TRBJ2-7, with D unclear. The CDR3 spans 15 residues. CDR1 and CDR2 (germline): KGHDR, SFDVKD. V lost 4 bases, J lost 2 bases, and 14 bases lay in between. The CDR3 is CATSDSRQLTYEQYF. CDR3 coding DNA: TGTGCCACCAGTGACTCACGCCAACTGACCTACGAGCAGTACTTC.